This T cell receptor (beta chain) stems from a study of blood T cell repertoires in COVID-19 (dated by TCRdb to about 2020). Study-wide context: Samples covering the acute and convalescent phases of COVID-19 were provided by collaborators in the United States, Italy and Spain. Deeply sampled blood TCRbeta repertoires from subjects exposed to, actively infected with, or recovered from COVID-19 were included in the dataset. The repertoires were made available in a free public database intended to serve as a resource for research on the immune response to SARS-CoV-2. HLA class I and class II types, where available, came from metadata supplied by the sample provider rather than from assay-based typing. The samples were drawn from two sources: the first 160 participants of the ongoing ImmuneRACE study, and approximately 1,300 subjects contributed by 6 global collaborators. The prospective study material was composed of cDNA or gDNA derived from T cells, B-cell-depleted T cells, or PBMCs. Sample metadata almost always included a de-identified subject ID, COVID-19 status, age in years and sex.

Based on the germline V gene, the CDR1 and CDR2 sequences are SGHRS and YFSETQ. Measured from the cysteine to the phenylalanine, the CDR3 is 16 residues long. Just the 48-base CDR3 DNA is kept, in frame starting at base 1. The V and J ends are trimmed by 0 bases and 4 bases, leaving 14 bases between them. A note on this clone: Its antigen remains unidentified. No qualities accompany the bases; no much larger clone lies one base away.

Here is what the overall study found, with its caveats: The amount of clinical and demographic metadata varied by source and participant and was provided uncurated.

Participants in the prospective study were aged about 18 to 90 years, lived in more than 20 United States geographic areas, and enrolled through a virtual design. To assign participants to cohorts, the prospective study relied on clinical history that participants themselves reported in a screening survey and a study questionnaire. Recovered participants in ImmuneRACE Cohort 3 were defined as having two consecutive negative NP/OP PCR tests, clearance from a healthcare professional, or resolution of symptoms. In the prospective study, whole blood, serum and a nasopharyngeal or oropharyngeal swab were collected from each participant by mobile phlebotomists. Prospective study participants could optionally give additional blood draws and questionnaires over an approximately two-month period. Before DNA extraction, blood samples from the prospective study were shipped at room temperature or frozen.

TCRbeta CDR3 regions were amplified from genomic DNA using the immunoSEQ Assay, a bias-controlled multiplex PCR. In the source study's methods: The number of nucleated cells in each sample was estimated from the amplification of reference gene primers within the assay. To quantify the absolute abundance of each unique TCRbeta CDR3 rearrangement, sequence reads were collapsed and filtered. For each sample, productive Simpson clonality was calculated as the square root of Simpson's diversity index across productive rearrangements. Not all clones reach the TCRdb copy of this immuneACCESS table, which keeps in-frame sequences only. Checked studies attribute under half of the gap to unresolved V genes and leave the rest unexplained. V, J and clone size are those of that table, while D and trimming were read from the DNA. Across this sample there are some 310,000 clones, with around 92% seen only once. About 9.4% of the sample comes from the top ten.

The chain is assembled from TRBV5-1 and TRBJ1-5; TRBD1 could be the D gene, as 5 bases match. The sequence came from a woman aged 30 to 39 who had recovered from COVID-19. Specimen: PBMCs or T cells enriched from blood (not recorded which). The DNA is TGCGCCAGCAGCTTGGCGGGGGGGATTGATAATCAGCCCCAGCATTTT. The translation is CASSLAGGIDNQPQHF.